The clone carrying this T cell receptor (beta chain) was seen many times. No antigen is known for it. Exclusion of patients followed from uncontrolled infection, other autoimmune disease, pregnancy or lactation. Drawn at first hyperthyroidism diagnosis, the blood sample preceded any ophthalmopathy symptoms. CDR3 size: 14 residues. V was cut by 5 bases and J by 4 bases, with 12 bases left in between. Germline CDR1 and CDR2: KGHDR and SFDVKD. Regions amplified from RNA transcripts were the TCR beta CDR3 regions. During a first-round RT-PCR of the TCR CDR3, the HTBI primer set was used. TCRdb reprocessed the multiplex PCR reads with MiXCR, giving one entry per CDR3 protein. Among some 600,000 distinct CDR3 sequences, 14% were seen once, and the ten largest hold less than 6%. This sample is drawn from a study of T cells in Graves' hyperthyroidism and ophthalmopathy. Study results and caveats: Most expanded thyroid clonotypes above 0.001 also appeared in blood.

Sequencing was performed on blood. The V call is TRBV24-1, the J call TRBJ2-3; D is possibly TRBD1 (5 bases). The TCR comes from a woman under 40 with Graves' hyperthyroidism that later progressed to Graves' ophthalmopathy. In nucleotides, the CDR3 is TGTGCCACCAGTGTCCCCGACAGCGCAGATACGCAGTATTTT. Translated, it gives CATSVPDSADTQYF.